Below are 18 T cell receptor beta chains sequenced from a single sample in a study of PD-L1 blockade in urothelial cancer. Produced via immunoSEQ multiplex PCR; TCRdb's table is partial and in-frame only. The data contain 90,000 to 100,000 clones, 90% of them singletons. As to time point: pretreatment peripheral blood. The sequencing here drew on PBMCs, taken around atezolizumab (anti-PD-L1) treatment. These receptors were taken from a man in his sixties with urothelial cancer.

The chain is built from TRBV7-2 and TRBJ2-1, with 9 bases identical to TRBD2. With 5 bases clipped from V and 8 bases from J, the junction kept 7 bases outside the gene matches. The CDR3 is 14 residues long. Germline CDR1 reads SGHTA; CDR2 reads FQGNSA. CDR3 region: CASSPVAGAYEQFF. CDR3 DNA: TGTGCCAGCAGCCCTGTAGCGGGAGCGTATGAGCAGTTCTTC.

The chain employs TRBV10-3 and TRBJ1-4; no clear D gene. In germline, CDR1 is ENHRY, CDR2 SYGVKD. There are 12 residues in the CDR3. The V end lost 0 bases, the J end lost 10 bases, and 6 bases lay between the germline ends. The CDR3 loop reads CAISESRGKLFF. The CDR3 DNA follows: TGTGCCATCAGTGAGTCTCGGGGAAAACTGTTTTTT.

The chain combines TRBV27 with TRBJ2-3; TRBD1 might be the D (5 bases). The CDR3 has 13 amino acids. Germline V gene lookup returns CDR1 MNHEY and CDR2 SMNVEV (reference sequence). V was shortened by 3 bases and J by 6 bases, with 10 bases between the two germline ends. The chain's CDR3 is CASSFRQTDTQYF. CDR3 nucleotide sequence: TGTGCCAGCAGTTTCAGACAGACGGATACGCAGTATTTT.

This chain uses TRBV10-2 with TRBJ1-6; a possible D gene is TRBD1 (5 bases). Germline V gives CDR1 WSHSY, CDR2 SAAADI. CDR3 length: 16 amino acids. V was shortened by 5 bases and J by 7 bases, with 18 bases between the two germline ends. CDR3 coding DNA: TGCGCCAGCAGTCCACACTCCGGGGGGGGGAATTCACCCCTCCACTTT. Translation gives CASSPHSGGGNSPLHF.

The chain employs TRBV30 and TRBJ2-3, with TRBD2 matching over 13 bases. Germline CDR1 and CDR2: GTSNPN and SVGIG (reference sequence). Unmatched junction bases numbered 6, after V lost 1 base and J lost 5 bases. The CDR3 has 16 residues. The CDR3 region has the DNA TGTGCCTGGAGTGCCCAGGGACTAGCGGGGTTAGATACGCAGTATTTT. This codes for CAWSAQGLAGLDTQYF.

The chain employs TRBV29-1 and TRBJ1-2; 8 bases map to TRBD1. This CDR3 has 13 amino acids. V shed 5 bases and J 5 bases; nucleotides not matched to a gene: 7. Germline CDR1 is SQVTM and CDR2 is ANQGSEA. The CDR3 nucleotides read TGCAGCGTTTGGGGGGGACAGGCATATGGCTACACCTTC. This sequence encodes CSVWGGQAYGYTF.

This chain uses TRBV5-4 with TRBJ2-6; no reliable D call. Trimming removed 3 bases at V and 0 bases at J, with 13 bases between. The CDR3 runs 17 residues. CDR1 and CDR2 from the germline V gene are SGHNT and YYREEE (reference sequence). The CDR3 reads CASSSNRHSSGANVLTF. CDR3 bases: TGTGCCAGCAGCTCCAATAGACACTCCTCTGGGGCCAACGTCCTGACTTTC.

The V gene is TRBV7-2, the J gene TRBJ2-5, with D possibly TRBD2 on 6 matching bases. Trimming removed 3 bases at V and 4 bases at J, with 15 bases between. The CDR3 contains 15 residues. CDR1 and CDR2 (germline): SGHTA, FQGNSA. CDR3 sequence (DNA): TGTGCCAGCAGCTTTTTCGGGGGTGGAGGAGAGACCCAGTACTTC. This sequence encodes CASSFFGGGGETQYF.

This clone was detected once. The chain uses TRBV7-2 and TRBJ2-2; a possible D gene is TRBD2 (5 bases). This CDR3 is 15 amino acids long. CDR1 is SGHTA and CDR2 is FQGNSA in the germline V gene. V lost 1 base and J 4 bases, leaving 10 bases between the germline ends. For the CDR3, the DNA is TGTGCCAGCAGCTTAGTTTCAGGACTCACCGGGGAGCTGTTTTTT. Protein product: CASSLVSGLTGELFF. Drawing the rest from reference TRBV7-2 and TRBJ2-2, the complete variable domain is GAGVSQSPSNKVTEKGKDVELRCDPISGHTALYWYRQSLGQGLEFLIYFQGNSAPDKSGLPSDRFSAERTGGSVSTLTIQRTQQEDSAVYLCASSLVSGLTGELFFGEGSRLTVL.

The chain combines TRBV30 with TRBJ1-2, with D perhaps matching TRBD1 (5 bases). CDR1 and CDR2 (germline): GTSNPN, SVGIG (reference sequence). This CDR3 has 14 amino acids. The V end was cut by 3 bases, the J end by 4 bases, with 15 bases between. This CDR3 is CAWRARAGGYGYTF. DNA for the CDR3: TGTGCCTGGAGGGCTCGGGCGGGGGGCTATGGCTACACCTTC.

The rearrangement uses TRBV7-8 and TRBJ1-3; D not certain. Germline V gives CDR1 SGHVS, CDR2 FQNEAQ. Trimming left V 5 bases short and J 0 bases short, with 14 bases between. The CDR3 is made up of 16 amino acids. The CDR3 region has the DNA TGTGCCAGCAGCGATGGAGGGCCTCTCTCTGGAAACACCATATATTTT. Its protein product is CASSDGGPLSGNTIYF.

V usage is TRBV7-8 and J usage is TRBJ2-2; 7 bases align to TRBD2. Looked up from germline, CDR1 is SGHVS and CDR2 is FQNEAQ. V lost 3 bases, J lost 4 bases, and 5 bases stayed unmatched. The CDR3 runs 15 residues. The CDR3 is CASSFPSGGTGELFF. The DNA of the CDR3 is TGTGCCAGCAGCTTCCCTAGCGGAGGCACCGGGGAGCTGTTTTTT.

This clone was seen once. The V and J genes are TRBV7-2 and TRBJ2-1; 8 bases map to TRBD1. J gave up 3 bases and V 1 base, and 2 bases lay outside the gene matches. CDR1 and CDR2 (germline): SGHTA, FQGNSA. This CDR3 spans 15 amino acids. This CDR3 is CASSLEGQGYNEQFF. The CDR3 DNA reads TGTGCCAGCAGCTTAGAAGGACAGGGCTACAATGAGCAGTTCTTC. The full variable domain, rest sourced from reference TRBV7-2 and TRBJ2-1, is GAGVSQSPSNKVTEKGKDVELRCDPISGHTALYWYRQSLGQGLEFLIYFQGNSAPDKSGLPSDRFSAERTGGSVSTLTIQRTQQEDSAVYLCASSLEGQGYNEQFFGPGTRLTVL.

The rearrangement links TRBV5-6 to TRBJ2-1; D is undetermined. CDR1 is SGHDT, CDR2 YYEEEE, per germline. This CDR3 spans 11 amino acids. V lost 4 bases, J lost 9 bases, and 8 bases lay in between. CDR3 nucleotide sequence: TGTGCCAGCAGCCCCCTGGCTGAGCAGTTCTTC. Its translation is CASSPLAEQFF.

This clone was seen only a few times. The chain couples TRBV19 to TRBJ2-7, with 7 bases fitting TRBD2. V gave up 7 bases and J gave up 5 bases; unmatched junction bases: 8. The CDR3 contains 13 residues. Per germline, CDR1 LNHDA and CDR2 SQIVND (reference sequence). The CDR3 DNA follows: TGTGCCAGTAACACGGGACGGGAGGACGAGCAGTACTTC. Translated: CASNTGREDEQYF.

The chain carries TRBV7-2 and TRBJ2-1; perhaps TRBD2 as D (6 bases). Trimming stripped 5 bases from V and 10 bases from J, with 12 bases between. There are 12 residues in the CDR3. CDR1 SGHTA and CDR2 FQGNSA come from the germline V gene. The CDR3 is CASSAGSREQFF. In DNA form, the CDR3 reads TGTGCCAGCAGCGCCGGGAGTAGGGAGCAGTTCTTC.

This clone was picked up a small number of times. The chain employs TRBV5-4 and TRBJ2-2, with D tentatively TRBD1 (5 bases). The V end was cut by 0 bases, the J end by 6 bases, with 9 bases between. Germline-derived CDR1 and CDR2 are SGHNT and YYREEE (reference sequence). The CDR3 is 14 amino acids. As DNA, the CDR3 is TGTGCCAGCAGCTTGGGGCAGGGCGCCGGGGAGCTGTTTTTT. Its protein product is CASSLGQGAGELFF. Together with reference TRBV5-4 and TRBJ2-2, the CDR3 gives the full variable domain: ETGVTQSPTHLIKTRGQQVTLRCSSQSGHNTVSWYQQALGQGPQFIFQYYREEENGRGNFPPRFSGLQFPNYSSELNVNALELDDSALYLCASSLGQGAGELFFGEGSRLTVL.

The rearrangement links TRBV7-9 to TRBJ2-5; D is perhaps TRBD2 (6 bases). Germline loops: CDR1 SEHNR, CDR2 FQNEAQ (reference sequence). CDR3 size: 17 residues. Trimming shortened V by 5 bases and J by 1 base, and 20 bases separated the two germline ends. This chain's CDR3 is CASSQSVMTGVQETQYF. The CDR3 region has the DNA TGTGCCAGCAGCCAAAGCGTCATGACGGGAGTCCAAGAGACCCAGTACTTC.